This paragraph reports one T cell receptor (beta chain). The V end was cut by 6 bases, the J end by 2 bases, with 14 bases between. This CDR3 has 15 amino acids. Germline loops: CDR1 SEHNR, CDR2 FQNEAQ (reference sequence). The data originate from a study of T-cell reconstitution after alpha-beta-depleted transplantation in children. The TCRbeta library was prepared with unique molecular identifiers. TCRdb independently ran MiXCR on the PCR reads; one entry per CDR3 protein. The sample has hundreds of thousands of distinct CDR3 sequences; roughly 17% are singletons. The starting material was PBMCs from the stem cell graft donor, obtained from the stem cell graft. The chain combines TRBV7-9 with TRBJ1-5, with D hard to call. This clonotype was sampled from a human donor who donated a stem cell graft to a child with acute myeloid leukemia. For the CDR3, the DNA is TGTGCCAGCAGTCCGAGTGGTTCGGGCAATCAGCCCCAGCATTTT. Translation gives CASSPSGSGNQPQHF.